This T cell receptor beta chain was sequenced during a study of blood T cells in healthy people across ages. PCR was performed a second time for about 6 to 11 cycles using a sample-barcoded 5' primer and a J-beta primer mix. Each of the cDNA molecules was tagged by a template-switch adaptor with 12 random nucleotides. TCRdb reprocessed the 5' RACE reads via MiXCR and lists one record per CDR3 protein. The repertoire holds approximately 350,000 distinct CDR3 sequences, with approximately 47% as singletons. This CDR3 has 14 amino acids. V lost 8 bases to trimming and J lost 7 bases, with 21 bases between them. From germline, CDR1 is DFQATT and CDR2 SNEGSKA (reference sequence). The table lists this clonotype with a count of one. The target antigen is unknown. Study-level points and caveats: Using unsorted PBMCs precluded a conclusive naive versus antigen-experienced comparison. Age brought a roughly linear fall in TCR beta diversity measured per million T cells.

Sequencing used blood. The rearrangement joins TRBV20-1 to TRBJ1-5; a possible D gene is TRBD1 (5 bases). The clonotype originates from a man in his 60s in good health. This CDR3 is CSTAGTAGEQPQHF. In DNA form, the CDR3 reads TGCAGTACGGCAGGGACCGCGGGGGAGCAGCCCCAGCATTTT.